Shown below are 10 T cell receptor beta chains from a single sample sequenced in a study of cytomegalovirus exposure and HLA in healthy donors. PCR primers comprised 60 Vbeta and 13 Jbeta primers. TCRdb's copy holds only in-frame clones and misses some; the assay was immunoSEQ multiplex PCR. This table holds 100,000 or so clones, roughly 12% found once. Material for sequencing was PBMCs. Receptors originate from a man in his forties or fifties in good health and CMV-seropositive.

The chain combines TRBV4-3 with TRBJ1-4, with D possibly matching TRBD1 (5 bases). The CDR3 is 14 residues long. V was cut by 2 bases and J by 8 bases, with 12 bases left in between. Germline V gives CDR1 LGHNA, CDR2 YSLEER. In nucleotides, the CDR3 is TGCGCCAGCAGCCAACGGGGGTCCGGAGAAAAACTGTTTTTT. Its translation is CASSQRGSGEKLFF.

Only a few counts were recorded for this clone. The chain has TRBV5-8 and TRBJ1-5, with 7 positions matching TRBD1. J lost 5 bases, V lost 3 bases, and 8 bases had no gene match. In germline, CDR1 is SGHTS, CDR2 YDEGEE. CDR3 length equals 15 residues. CDR3 nucleotides: TGTGCCAGCAGCTCGGGACAGTCGGTATATCAGCCCCAGCATTTT. Its protein product is CASSSGQSVYQPQHF.

The chain joins TRBV6-6 to TRBJ1-1, with 8 bases fitting TRBD1. CDR3 length equals 13 residues. Germline V gene data show CDR1 as MNHNY and CDR2 as SVGAGI (reference sequence). J lost 11 bases, V lost 0 bases, and 5 bases had no gene match. For the CDR3, the DNA is TGTGCCAGCAGTTACTCGGGACAGGATTTGGCTTTCTTT. This codes for CASSYSGQDLAFF.

V usage is TRBV18 and J usage is TRBJ2-5, with unresolved D. The V gene's germline CDR1 is KGHSH and CDR2 LQKENI. Trimming cost V 3 bases and J 1 base, with 3 bases left between them. This CDR3 spans 12 amino acids. CDR3 in amino acids: CASSPAQETQYF. The CDR3 coding sequence is TGTGCCAGCTCACCGGCCCAAGAGACCCAGTACTTC.

This clone has a handful of counts. V gene TRBV5-1 combines with J gene TRBJ2-7; D gene ambiguous. V dropped 5 bases and J dropped 1 base, with 16 bases sitting between them. In germline, CDR1 is SGHRS, CDR2 YFSETQ. This CDR3 spans 15 amino acids. The CDR3 DNA sequence: TGCGCCAGCAGTCCCGGTACAGCTCCATCCTACGAGCAGTACTTC. This codes for CASSPGTAPSYEQYF. Full variable domain (rest looked up from reference TRBV5-1 and TRBJ2-7): KAGVTQTPRYLIKTRGQQVTLSCSPISGHRSVSWYQQTPGQGLQFLFEYFSETQRNKGNFPGRFSGRQFSNSRSEMNVSTLELGDSALYLCASSPGTAPSYEQYFGPGTRLTVT.

This clone was detected only a few times. V usage is TRBV7-2 and J usage is TRBJ2-7, with D perhaps TRBD2 (6 bases). Trimming removed 5 bases at V and 2 bases at J, with 13 bases between. Germline V CDR1 and CDR2: SGHTA, FQGNSA. The length of the CDR3 is 14 residues. CDR3 in DNA: TGTGCCAGCAGCGGAGGGATCCTACCCTACGAGCAGTACTTC. Its translation: CASSGGILPYEQYF.

This clone was detected only a few times. J is TRBJ2-6 and V is TRBV12-5, with TRBD1 matching 7 bases. The V and J ends lost 0 bases and 2 bases, in that order; junction bases with no gene match: 4. The CDR3 contains 17 residues. The germline V gene encodes CDR1 LGHNT and CDR2 FRNRAP. CDR3 region: CASGLVLGGAGANVLTF. As DNA, the CDR3 is TGTGCTAGTGGTTTGGTACTAGGGGGCGCTGGGGCCAACGTCCTGACTTTC.

This clone showed up just a few times. The chain uses TRBV5-6 and TRBJ2-1; 8 positions match TRBD2. J gave up 10 bases and V 4 bases, and 7 bases lay outside the gene matches. The CDR3 covers 13 residues. The germline V gene encodes CDR1 SGHDT and CDR2 YYEEEE. The CDR3 here is CASSQTSGGEQFF. CDR3 nucleotide sequence: TGTGCCAGCAGCCAAACTAGCGGAGGGGAGCAGTTCTTC.

The chain is built from TRBV5-6 and TRBJ2-3; 8 positions match TRBD1. J lost 6 bases, V lost 2 bases, and 8 bases had no gene match. The CDR3 has 15 residues. Per germline, CDR1 SGHDT and CDR2 YYEEEE. CDR3 region: CASSFSSGGMDTQYF. CDR3 DNA: TGTGCCAGCAGCTTTAGTTCAGGGGGCATGGATACGCAGTATTTT.

This clone was counted only a few times. The V and J genes are TRBV7-9 and TRBJ2-1, with 12 bases lining up with TRBD2. This CDR3 is built from 16 residues. V lost 5 bases and J lost 7; bases outside the gene matches: 9. Germline-derived CDR1 and CDR2 are SEHNR and FQNEAQ (reference sequence). CDR3 sequence reads: CASSDPLAGGRNEQFF. The CDR3 nucleotides read TGTGCCAGCAGCGACCCACTAGCGGGAGGTAGGAATGAGCAGTTCTTC.